Following are 17 T cell receptor beta chains from one sample sequenced in a study of T cells in Graves' hyperthyroidism and ophthalmopathy. Amplified TCR beta CDR3 regions came from RNA transcripts. In the first-round RT-PCR of the TCR CDR3, the HTBI primer set was used. TCRdb fed the multiplex PCR reads into MiXCR, producing one record per CDR3 protein. The data show about 400,000 distinct CDR3 sequences, with around 15% seen just once and approximately 19% held by the top ten. Sequencing was carried out using blood. The receptors were sampled from a woman in her sixties or seventies with Graves' ophthalmopathy.

This clonotype occurred many times. This chain connects TRBV3-1 to TRBJ2-7, with 8 bases aligning to TRBD1. CDR1 and CDR2 (germline): LGHDT, YNNKEL (reference sequence). The CDR3 is 14 amino acids. Unmatched junction bases numbered 7, after V lost 6 bases and J lost 3 bases. The CDR3 DNA reads as TGTGCCAGCAGGGGGCAGGGGGCCCTCTACGAGCAGTACTTC. As protein: CASRGQGALYEQYF.

The rearrangement joins TRBV6-1 to TRBJ1-4; unclear D gene. V dropped 4 bases and J dropped 8 bases, with 17 bases sitting between them. Germline V CDR1 and CDR2: MNHNS, SASEGT. CDR3 length: 15 amino acids. The CDR3, as DNA: TGTGCCAGCAGTGGCGGTTCGACCGGAGAGGAAAAACTGTTTTTT. Residues: CASSGGSTGEEKLFF.

This clonotype was detected many times. The rearrangement uses TRBV7-8 and TRBJ2-7; D may be TRBD1 (6 bases). V was clipped by 5 bases and J by 2 bases, with 10 bases between them. There are 13 residues in the CDR3. From germline, CDR1 is SGHVS and CDR2 FQNEAQ. The CDR3 sequence is CASSRDTTYEQYF. CDR3 DNA sequence: TGTGCCAGCAGCAGGGACACCACCTACGAGCAGTACTTC.

This clonotype was counted many times. The CDR3 nucleotides read TGCGCCAGCAGCCTTAGGACAGGGGTCGATTCACCCCTCCACTTT. Translating gives CASSLRTGVDSPLHF. V usage is TRBV5-1 and J usage is TRBJ1-6; 9 nucleotides agree with TRBD1. Trimming at V came to 4 bases and at J to 8 bases, leaving 7 bases not matched to a gene. CDR3 size: 15 residues. Germline loops: CDR1 SGHRS, CDR2 YFSETQ. The full variable domain, completed using reference TRBV5-1 and TRBJ1-6, is KAGVTQTPRYLIKTRGQQVTLSCSPISGHRSVSWYQQTPGQGLQFLFEYFSETQRNKGNFPGRFSGRQFSNSRSEMNVSTLELGDSALYLCASSLRTGVDSPLHFGNGTRLTVT.

This clonotype has a handful of counts. This chain uses TRBV7-2 with TRBJ1-2; TRBD1 agrees at 8 bases. CDR3 length: 14 amino acids. V shed 6 bases, J shed 3 bases, and the junction held 6 bases outside the gene matches. Germline V gene data show CDR1 as SGHTA and CDR2 as FQGNSA. The CDR3, as DNA: TGTGCCAGCAGGGCACCGGGACAGGACTATGGCTACACCTTC. Its protein product is CASRAPGQDYGYTF.

This chain uses TRBV5-6 with TRBJ1-6, with a tentative D call TRBD1 (5 bases). Trimming took 2 bases from V and 6 from J, leaving 9 bases between them. The CDR3 totals 14 residues. Per germline, CDR1 SGHDT and CDR2 YYEEEE. CDR3 sequence: CASSLPGLNSPLHF. The CDR3 DNA sequence: TGTGCCAGCAGCTTACCGGGGCTTAATTCACCCCTCCACTTT.

The genes are TRBV5-1 and TRBJ2-5; TRBD2 matches 13 bases. Germline V gene lookup returns CDR1 SGHRS and CDR2 YFSETQ. CDR3 size: 16 residues. The V and J ends lost 3 bases and 4 bases, in that order; junction bases with no gene match: 6. The chain's CDR3 is CASSSIGLAGAETQYF. CDR3 in DNA: TGCGCCAGCAGCTCGATAGGACTAGCGGGAGCAGAGACCCAGTACTTC.

The chain recombines TRBV7-2 with TRBJ2-2; TRBD2 agrees at 11 bases. J gave up 4 bases and V 4 bases, and 5 bases lay outside the gene matches. The CDR3 totals 16 residues. Per germline, CDR1 SGHTA and CDR2 FQGNSA. CDR3: CASSWGTSGTTGELFF. Here the CDR3 DNA reads TGTGCCAGCAGCTGGGGGACTAGCGGAACCACCGGGGAGCTGTTTTTT.

Turning to this clonotype: Likely a read error: the CDR3 ends without its conserved phenylalanine or tryptophan. The chain uses TRBV18 and TRBJ2-5; D is ambiguous. The V end lost 3 bases, the J end lost 3 bases, and 8 bases lay between the germline ends. The germline V gene has CDR1 KGHSH and CDR2 LQKENI. The CDR3 has 13 residues. CDR3 DNA sequence: TGTGCCAGCTCACCGCCGGGCGAAGAGACCCAGTACCTC. This sequence encodes CASSPPGEETQYL.

The V and J genes are TRBV28 and TRBJ1-2, with 7 bases matching TRBD1. V lost 5 bases to trimming and J lost 5 bases; unmatched junction nucleotides: 11. Germline loops: CDR1 MDHEN, CDR2 SYDVKM. This CDR3 contains 15 residues. The DNA of the CDR3 is TGTGCCAGCAGTCCCTGGAGGGGGCTAGGGTATGGCTACACCTTC. Protein: CASSPWRGLGYGYTF.

This clonotype was found many times. The V and J genes are TRBV30 and TRBJ2-5; D uncertain. V was clipped by 2 bases and J by 5 bases, with 12 bases between them. Germline CDR1 GTSNPN, CDR2 SVGIG (reference sequence). This CDR3 spans 13 amino acids. The CDR3 nucleotides read TGTGCCTGGAGTCCTTCCACGGCTGAGACCCAGTACTTC. Protein: CAWSPSTAETQYF.

The rearrangement links TRBV7-9 to TRBJ1-6; the D gene is possibly TRBD1 (6 bases). Germline V gene data show CDR1 as SEHNR and CDR2 as FQNEAQ (reference sequence). The CDR3 sequence is 14 residues long. Trimming took 4 bases from V and 13 from J, leaving 17 bases between them. DNA for the CDR3: TGTGCCAGCAGCTCGGACAGCCCGTCGGAGCCCCTCCACTTT. It translates to CASSSDSPSEPLHF.

Ten or more counts support this clonotype. This chain connects TRBV27 to TRBJ2-7, with D perhaps TRBD1 or TRBD2 (5 bases each). CDR1 and CDR2 (germline): MNHEY, SMNVEV (reference sequence). This CDR3 spans 17 amino acids. Trimming stripped 0 bases from V and 2 bases from J, with 17 bases between. The CDR3 is CASSLSFGGIPTYEQYF. The CDR3 nucleotides are TGTGCCAGCAGTTTATCGTTTGGGGGAATCCCCACCTACGAGCAGTACTTC.

The chain couples TRBV20-1 to TRBJ2-7; 9 bases are shared with TRBD1. CDR1 DFQATT and CDR2 SNEGSKA come from the germline V gene (reference sequence). The CDR3 extends over 16 amino acids. V trimming: 0 bases; J trimming: 3 bases; junction bases outside the gene matches: 9. The CDR3 coding sequence is TGCAGTGCTAGAGATTTGTCTGGGACAGGGATCTACGAGCAGTACTTC. It codes for CSARDLSGTGIYEQYF.

This clonotype was counted many times. The gene calls are TRBV28 and TRBJ1-1; a weak D match, TRBD1 (5 bases). The V end lost 3 bases, the J end lost 10 bases, and 15 bases lay between the germline ends. CDR1 and CDR2 from the germline V gene are MDHEN and SYDVKM. The CDR3 is made up of 13 amino acids. CDR3 coding DNA: TGTGCCAGCAGTTTGGGTCCGGGGGAGTTAGCTTTCTTT. Protein product: CASSLGPGELAFF.

This clonotype was counted many times. J is TRBJ2-7 and V is TRBV11-2, with 7 bases that match TRBD1. Losses at the gene ends were 5 bases for V and 2 bases for J; bases not matched to a gene: 3. Germline V lookup: CDR1 SGHAT, CDR2 FQNNGV. The CDR3 runs to 13 residues. The CDR3 is CASSLGQTYEQYF. Here the CDR3 DNA reads TGTGCCAGCAGCCTGGGACAGACCTACGAGCAGTACTTC.

Regarding this clonotype: This could be a read error, since a much larger clone is one nucleotide away. The gene calls are TRBV2 and TRBJ1-1; no definite D call. Germline lookup yields CDR1 SNHLY and CDR2 FYNNEI. The CDR3 runs to 13 residues. With 7 bases removed from V and 1 base from J, the gap between germline ends came to 10 bases. The CDR3 DNA reads TGTGCCAGCAAGGCAGAACCGAACACTGAAGCTTTCTTT. Amino acid sequence: CASKAEPNTEAFF.